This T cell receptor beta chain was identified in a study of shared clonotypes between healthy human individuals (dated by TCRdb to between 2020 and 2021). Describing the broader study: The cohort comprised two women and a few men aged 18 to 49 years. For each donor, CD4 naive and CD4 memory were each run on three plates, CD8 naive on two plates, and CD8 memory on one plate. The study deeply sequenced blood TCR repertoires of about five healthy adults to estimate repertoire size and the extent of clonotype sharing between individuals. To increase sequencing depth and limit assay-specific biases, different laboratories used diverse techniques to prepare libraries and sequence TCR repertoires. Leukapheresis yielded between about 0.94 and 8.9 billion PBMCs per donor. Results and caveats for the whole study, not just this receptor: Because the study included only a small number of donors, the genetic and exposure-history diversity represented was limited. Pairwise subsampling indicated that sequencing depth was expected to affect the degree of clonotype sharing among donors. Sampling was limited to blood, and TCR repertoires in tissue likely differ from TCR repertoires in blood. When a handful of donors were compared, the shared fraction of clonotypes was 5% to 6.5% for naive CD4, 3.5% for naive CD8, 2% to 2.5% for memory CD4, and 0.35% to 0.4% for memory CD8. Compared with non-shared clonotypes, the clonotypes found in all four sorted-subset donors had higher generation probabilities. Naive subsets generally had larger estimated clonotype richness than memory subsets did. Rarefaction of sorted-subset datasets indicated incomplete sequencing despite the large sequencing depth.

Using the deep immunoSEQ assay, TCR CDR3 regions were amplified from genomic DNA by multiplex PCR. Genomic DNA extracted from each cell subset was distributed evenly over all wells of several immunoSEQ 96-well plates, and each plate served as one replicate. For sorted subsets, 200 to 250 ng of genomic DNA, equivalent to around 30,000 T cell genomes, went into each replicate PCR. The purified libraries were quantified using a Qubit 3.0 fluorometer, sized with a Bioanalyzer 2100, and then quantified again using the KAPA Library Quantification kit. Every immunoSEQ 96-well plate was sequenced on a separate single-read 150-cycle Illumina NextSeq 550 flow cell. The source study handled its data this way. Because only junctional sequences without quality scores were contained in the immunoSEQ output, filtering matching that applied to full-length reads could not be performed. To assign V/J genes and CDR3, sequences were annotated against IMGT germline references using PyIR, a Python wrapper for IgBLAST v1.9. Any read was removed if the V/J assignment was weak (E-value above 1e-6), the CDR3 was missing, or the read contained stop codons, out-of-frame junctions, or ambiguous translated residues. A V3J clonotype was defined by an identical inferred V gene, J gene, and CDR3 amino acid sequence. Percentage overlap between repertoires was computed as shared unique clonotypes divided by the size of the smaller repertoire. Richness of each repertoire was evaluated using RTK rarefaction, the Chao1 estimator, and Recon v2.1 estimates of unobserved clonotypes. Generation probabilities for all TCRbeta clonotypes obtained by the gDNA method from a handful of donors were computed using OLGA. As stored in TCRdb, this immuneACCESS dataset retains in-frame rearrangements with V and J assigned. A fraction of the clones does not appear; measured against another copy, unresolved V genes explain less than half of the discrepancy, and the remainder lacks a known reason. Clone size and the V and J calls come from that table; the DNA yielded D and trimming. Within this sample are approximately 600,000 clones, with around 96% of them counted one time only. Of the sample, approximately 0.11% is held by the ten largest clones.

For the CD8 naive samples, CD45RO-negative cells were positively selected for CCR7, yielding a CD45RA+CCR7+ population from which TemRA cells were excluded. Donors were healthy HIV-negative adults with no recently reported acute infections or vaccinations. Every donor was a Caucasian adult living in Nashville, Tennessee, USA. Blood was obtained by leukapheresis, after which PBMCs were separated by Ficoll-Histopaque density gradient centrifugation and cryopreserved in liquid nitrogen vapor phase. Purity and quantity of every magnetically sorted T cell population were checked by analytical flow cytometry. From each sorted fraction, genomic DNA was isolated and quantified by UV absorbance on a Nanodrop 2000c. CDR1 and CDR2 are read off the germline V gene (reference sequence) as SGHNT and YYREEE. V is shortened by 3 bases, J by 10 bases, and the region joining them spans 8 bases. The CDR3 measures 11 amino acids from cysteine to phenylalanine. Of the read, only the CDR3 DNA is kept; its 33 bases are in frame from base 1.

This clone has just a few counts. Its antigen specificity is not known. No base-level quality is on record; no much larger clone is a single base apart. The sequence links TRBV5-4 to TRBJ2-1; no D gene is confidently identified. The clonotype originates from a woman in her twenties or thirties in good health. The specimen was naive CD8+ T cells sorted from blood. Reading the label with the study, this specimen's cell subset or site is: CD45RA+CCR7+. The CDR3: CASSSIGEQFF. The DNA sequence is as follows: TGTGCCAGCAGCTCGATCGGGGAGCAGTTCTTC.